This T cell receptor beta chain stems from a study of identical twins. Carrying unique molecular identifiers, the cDNA also gained a universal primer site through template switching. MiXCR, applied by TCRdb to the 5' RACE reads, yields one record per CDR3 protein. The data show about 1.7 million distinct CDR3 sequences, 25% to 35% seen once. Concerning this clonotype itself: The target antigen is unknown.

Germline assignment: CDR1 MNHEY and CDR2 SVGEGT. The length of the CDR3 is 16 residues. V gave up 2 bases and J gave up 4 bases; unmatched junction bases: 6. Study-wide findings and caveats: Twins' excess sharing was less marked for out-of-frame beta sequences. For cord blood, abundant beta clonotypes had fewer insertions, unlike memory repertoires, which showed none.

The genes are TRBV6-2 or TRBV6-3 and TRBJ2-1; 9 bases align to TRBD2. Sequenced input: cord blood. This clonotype originated in a newborn girl in good health. The CDR3 here is CASSYLGTSPYNEQFF. For the CDR3, the DNA is TGTGCCAGCAGTTACCTTGGGACTAGCCCTTACAATGAGCAGTTCTTC.